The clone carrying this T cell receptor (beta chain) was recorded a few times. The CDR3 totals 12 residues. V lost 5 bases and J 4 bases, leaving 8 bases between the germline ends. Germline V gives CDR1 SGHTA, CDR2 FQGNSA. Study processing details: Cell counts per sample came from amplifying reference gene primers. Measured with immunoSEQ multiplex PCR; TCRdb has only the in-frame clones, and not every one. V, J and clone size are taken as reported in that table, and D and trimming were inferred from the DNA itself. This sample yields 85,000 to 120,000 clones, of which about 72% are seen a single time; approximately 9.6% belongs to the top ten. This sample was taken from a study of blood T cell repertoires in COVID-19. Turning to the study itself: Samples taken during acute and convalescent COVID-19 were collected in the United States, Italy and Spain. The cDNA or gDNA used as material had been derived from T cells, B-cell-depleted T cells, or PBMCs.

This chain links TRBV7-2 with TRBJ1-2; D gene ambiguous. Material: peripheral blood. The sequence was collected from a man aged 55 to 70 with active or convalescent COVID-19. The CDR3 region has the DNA TGTGCCAGCAGCCCGAACAGCTATGGCTACACCTTC. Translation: CASSPNSYGYTF. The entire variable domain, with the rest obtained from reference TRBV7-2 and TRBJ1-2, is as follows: GAGVSQSPSNKVTEKGKDVELRCDPISGHTALYWYRQSLGQGLEFLIYFQGNSAPDKSGLPSDRFSAERTGGSVSTLTIQRTQQEDSAVYLCASSPNSYGYTFGSGTRLTVV.